These T cell receptor beta chains were read from a single sample in a study of blood T cell repertoires in COVID-19. Data came from immunoSEQ multiplex PCR; TCRdb stores just in-frame clones and leaves some out. The repertoire holds roughly 140,000 clones, with 80% as singletons. Sequencing was carried out using peripheral blood. All receptors derive from a man in his fifties or sixties with active or convalescent COVID-19. Both conserved end residues are part of each CDR3. A D gene is named only where the DNA matches it firmly. Not every row has a clone size; where given, it reads once, few, many or a size class.

j_call d_call clone_size v_call cdr3_nt cdr3_aa
TRBJ1-5 NA few TRBV10-3 TGTGCCTCCAGCGGGGGAAATCAGCCCCAGCATTTT CASSGGNQPQHF
TRBJ1-2 NA NA TRBV11-2 TGTGCCAGCAGCTTACAGGGGACCGATGGCTACACCTTC CASSLQGTDGYTF
TRBJ2-1 NA NA TRBV7-9 TGTGCCAGCAGCTCGACGGGAAATGAGCAGTTCTTC CASSSTGNEQFF
TRBJ2-3 TRBD1 NA TRBV11-3 TGTGCCAGCAGCCCGTCAGGGGGACAGGGGCCCACAGATACGCAGTATTTT CASSPSGGQGPTDTQYF
TRBJ2-5 TRBD2 NA TRBV28 TGTGCCAGCAGTTTAAGGGGCGGGGGGCCCCAGTACTTC CASSLRGGGPQYF
TRBJ1-2 NA NA TRBV7-2 TGTGCCAGCAGCCTCCCCGGGGATAACTATGGCTACACCTTC CASSLPGDNYGYTF
TRBJ2-7 NA NA TRBV19 TGTGCCAGTAGTATAGATCCAGGGCGCGAGCAGTACTTC CASSIDPGREQYF
TRBJ2-2 NA NA TRBV12-1 TGTGCCAGCAGCTTTGCATTACGGGGGGCCGGGGAGCTGTTTTTT CASSFALRGAGELFF
TRBJ1-5 TRBD1 NA TRBV10-3 TGTGCCATCACCCAGGACAGGGGGCAGCCCCAGCATTTT CAITQDRGQPQHF
TRBJ1-1 NA NA TRBV4-2 TGTGCCAGCAGCCAATTTAACGGGGGGGAGGAAGCTTTCTTT CASSQFNGGEEAFF
TRBJ2-2 TRBD1 NA TRBV19 TGTGCCAGTAGTCCCAGGGGGTACCCCGGGGAGCTGTTTTTT CASSPRGYPGELFF
TRBJ2-2 TRBD1 NA TRBV2 TGTGCCAGCAGTGGGCAGGGGGTGGACACCGGGGAGCTGTTTTTT CASSGQGVDTGELFF
TRBJ1-3 NA NA TRBV5-1 TGCGCCAGCAGCTTGGCCGGGGGTACTGGAAACACCATATATTTT CASSLAGGTGNTIYF
TRBJ2-7 NA NA TRBV11-3 TGTGCCAGCAGCTCAGGGGGGACCCCCTCCTACGAGCAGTACTTC CASSSGGTPSYEQYF
TRBJ2-7 NA NA TRBV10-3 TGTGCCATCAGTGAGTCGAGTATGATTGAACTCGACGAGCAGTACTTC CAISESSMIELDEQYF
TRBJ2-1 TRBD2 NA TRBV19 TGTGCCAGTAGTATACGACTAGCTATAAATGAGCAGTTCTTC CASSIRLAINEQFF
TRBJ2-3 NA NA TRBV5-4 TGTGCCAGCAGCCCATGGGGGGAGCGTAGCACAGATACGCAGTATTTT CASSPWGERSTDTQYF
TRBJ2-3 NA once TRBV4-1 TGCGCCAGCAGCCAAGTTCCTCAGGGGCGCACAGATACGCAGTATTTT CASSQVPQGRTDTQYF
TRBJ2-1 NA NA TRBV11-2 TGTGCCAGCAGCCCGTACAGGGCGGGAGCCTTCTCCTACAATGAGCAGTTCTTC CASSPYRAGAFSYNEQFF
TRBJ1-5 NA NA TRBV10-3 TGTGCCATCAGTGACCTTAAAGCAAGGGGCCTTTATAGCAATCAGCCCCAGCATTTT CAISDLKARGLYSNQPQHF
TRBJ1-1 NA NA TRBV5-5 TGTGCCAGCAGCTTGGGGGCAGACACTGAAGCTTTCTTT CASSLGADTEAFF
TRBJ1-2 TRBD1 NA TRBV7-3 TGTGCCAGCAGCTCGACAGGGGGCTGGGGCTACACCTTC CASSSTGGWGYTF
TRBJ2-2 NA NA TRBV19 TGTGCCAGTAGCCGGCGGACGAACACCGGGGAGCTGTTTTTT CASSRRTNTGELFF
TRBJ2-4 NA NA TRBV20-1 TGCAGTGCTAAGAAGGGGGACATTCAGTACTTC CSAKKGDIQYF
TRBJ1-1 TRBD1 NA TRBV3-1/TRBV3-2 TGTGCCAGCAGCCAAGATCAGGGGGCGGTAACTGAAGCTTTCTTT CASSQDQGAVTEAFF
TRBJ1-5 NA NA TRBV2 TGTGCCAGCAGTGGGCACAGGGGCAATCAGCCCCAGCATTTT CASSGHRGNQPQHF
TRBJ2-5 TRBD2 NA TRBV10-3 TGTGCCATCGCCTTGGGGAGGGAAGGAGAGACCCAGTACTTC CAIALGREGETQYF
TRBJ1-1 NA NA TRBV6-1 TGTGCCAGCAGTGAACTGGCCAGGAACACTGAAGCTTTCTTT CASSELARNTEAFF
TRBJ2-1 NA NA TRBV7-2 TGTGCCAGCAGCTTAGCCAGGAAAGTCTACAATGAGCAGTTCTTC CASSLARKVYNEQFF
TRBJ1-4 NA NA TRBV2 TGTGCCAGCTTTCACCGGGCGGGGGGAGAAAAACTGTTTTTT CASFHRAGGEKLFF
TRBJ1-1 NA few TRBV7-3 TGTGCCAGCAGCCCTGGACTCCGGGGCACTGAAGCTTTCTTT CASSPGLRGTEAFF
TRBJ2-6 NA NA TRBV4-1 TGCGCCAGCAGCCTTGGGACACGCCGCTCTGGGGCCAACGTCCTGACTTTC CASSLGTRRSGANVLTF
TRBJ2-5 NA NA TRBV19 TGTGCCTCCAAAAGTAGGGGTGAAGAGACCCAGTACTTC CASKSRGEETQYF
TRBJ1-2 NA NA TRBV19 TGTGCCAGTAGGGTCTCGGACAGAGATAACTATGGCTACACCTTC CASRVSDRDNYGYTF
TRBJ1-4 NA NA TRBV2 TGTGCCAGCAGTAGGGGCCCAGCCCTTAATGAAAAACTGTTTTTT CASSRGPALNEKLFF
TRBJ2-7 TRBD2 NA TRBV6-5 TGTGCCAGCAGAAAGACTAGCATCTACGAGCAGTACTTC CASRKTSIYEQYF
TRBJ2-7 NA NA TRBV6-2/TRBV6-3 TGTGCCAGCAGCCAACAGGGCGAGGACGAGCAGTACTTC CASSQQGEDEQYF
TRBJ2-3 NA NA TRBV27 TGTGCCAGCAGACACAGGGCCCCTAACGCAGATACGCAGTATTTT CASRHRAPNADTQYF
TRBJ1-1 NA NA TRBV18 TGTGCCAGCTCACTGGACAGGAACACTGAAGCTTTCTTT CASSLDRNTEAFF
TRBJ1-1 NA few TRBV9 TGTGCCAGCAGCCCCATCGGGGGTCCTGAAGCTTTCTTT CASSPIGGPEAFF
TRBJ1-1 TRBD1 NA TRBV7-9 TGTGCCGGAGGACAGGGTAATCTTGGGACTGAAGCTTTCTTT CAGGQGNLGTEAFF
TRBJ2-2 NA NA TRBV27 TGTGCCAGCAGGATGTCTACTCAGGGTAGGGGGATTCGAGGTCCGAACACCGGGGAGCTGTTTTTT CASRMSTQGRGIRGPNTGELFF
TRBJ1-1 NA few TRBV12-3/TRBV12-4 TGTGCCAGCAGGGTTAGGAACACTGAAGCTTTCTTT CASRVRNTEAFF
TRBJ2-1 NA NA TRBV7-2 TGTGCCAGCAGCTTAGACGCGGGATTCTACAATGAGCAGTTCTTC CASSLDAGFYNEQFF
TRBJ2-7 NA NA TRBV6-2/TRBV6-3 TGTGCCAGCAGTTTAGGCGGTCGAACCTACGAGCAGTACTTC CASSLGGRTYEQYF
TRBJ2-3 TRBD1 NA TRBV2 TGTGCCAGCAGTCCCGGGACAGGGGGCGCGGATACGCAGTATTTT CASSPGTGGADTQYF
TRBJ2-1 NA NA TRBV7-2 TGTGCCAGCAGCCGGGGACAAGCGTGGAATGAGCAGTTCTTC CASSRGQAWNEQFF
TRBJ1-1 NA NA TRBV16 TGTGCCAGCAGCCAATCCCGGGGAATAATTGAAGCTTTCTTT CASSQSRGIIEAFF
TRBJ2-5 TRBD1 NA TRBV19 TGTGCCAGTAGCTATACCGGGACAGGGGGGAAGACCCAGTACTTC CASSYTGTGGKTQYF
TRBJ1-4 NA NA TRBV7-2 TGTGCCAGCAGCTTTGACAGTGCAACTAATGAAAAACTGTTTTTT CASSFDSATNEKLFF
TRBJ2-7 NA NA TRBV5-5 TGTGCCAGCAGCTTTCAACTAAACGAGCAGTACTTC CASSFQLNEQYF
TRBJ1-1 NA NA TRBV19 TGTGCCAGTAGGGACAAATTAGGGGCGATCCGAGAAGCTTTCTTT CASRDKLGAIREAFF